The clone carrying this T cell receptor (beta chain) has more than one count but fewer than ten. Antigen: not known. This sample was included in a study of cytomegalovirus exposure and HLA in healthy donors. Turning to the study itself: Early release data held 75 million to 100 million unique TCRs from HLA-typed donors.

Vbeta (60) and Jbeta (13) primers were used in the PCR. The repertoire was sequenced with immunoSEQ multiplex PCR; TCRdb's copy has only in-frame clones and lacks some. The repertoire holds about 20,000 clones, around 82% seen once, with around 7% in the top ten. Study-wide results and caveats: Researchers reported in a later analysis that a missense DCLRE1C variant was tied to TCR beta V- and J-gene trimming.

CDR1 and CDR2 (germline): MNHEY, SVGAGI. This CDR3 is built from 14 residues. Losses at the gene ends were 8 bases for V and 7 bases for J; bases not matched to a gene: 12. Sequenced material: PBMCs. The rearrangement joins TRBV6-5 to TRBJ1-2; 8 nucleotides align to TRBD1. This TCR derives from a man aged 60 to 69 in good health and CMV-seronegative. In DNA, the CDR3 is TGTGCCAGCCGTCAACAGGGGGGGCGGCGTGGCTACACCTTC. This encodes CASRQQGGRRGYTF.